This T cell receptor beta chain was recovered during a study of blood T cell repertoires in COVID-19. Sequenced by immunoSEQ multiplex PCR; TCRdb stores in-frame clones only, minus some. Of around 130,000 clones in the sample, 88% were seen once. The J segment lost 5 bases and the V segment lost 0 bases, leaving 5 bases of the junction unmatched. Per germline, CDR1 LGHDT and CDR2 YNNKEL (reference sequence). There are 16 residues in the CDR3. Seattle patients were enrolled during active infection and followed longitudinally. The J gene is TRBJ2-1, the V gene TRBV3-1 (or the pseudogene TRBV3-2), with TRBD1 matching 9 bases. The origin of this receptor is a human donor with COVID-19, enrolled during active disease. The donor label of this sample is uncertain. Sequences were obtained from peripheral blood. CDR3 region: CASSQDLQGANNEQFF. The CDR3 nucleotides are TGTGCCAGCAGCCAAGATCTACAGGGGGCCAACAATGAGCAGTTCTTC.